This TCR beta chain was captured in a study of blood T cells in healthy people across ages. It was with a sample-barcoded 5' primer and a J-beta primer mix that a second PCR of roughly 7 to 12 cycles was run. MiXCR, applied by TCRdb to the 5' RACE reads, yields one record per CDR3 protein. The table has 1.8 million or so distinct CDR3 sequences, approximately 39% seen once. Study-level findings and limits: TCR beta diversity per million T cells fell roughly linearly with age.

CDR1 and CDR2 from the germline V gene are MRHNA and SNTAGT. J gave up 3 bases and V 5 bases, and 7 bases lay outside the gene matches. The CDR3 length is 15 residues. To note about this clonotype: The antigen remains unidentified.

Donors ranged from about 6 to 90 years old and were healthy Caucasians in Russia. Sequenced: blood. The sequence was collected from a human donor in good health. V gene TRBV6-4 combines with J gene TRBJ2-7; 10 bases line up with TRBD1. The CDR3 nucleotides read TGTGCCAGCAGTCACCGGGACAGGGGTATCTACGAGCAGTACTTC. Encoded protein: CASSHRDRGIYEQYF.